These 19 T cell receptor beta chains were sequenced from one sample in a study of cytomegalovirus exposure and HLA in healthy donors. The PCR contained 60 Vbeta and 13 Jbeta primers. Produced via immunoSEQ multiplex PCR; TCRdb's table is partial and in-frame only. The repertoire consists of about 100,000 clones, with around 75% occurring once and the leading ten covering less than 5%. The specimen sequenced was PBMCs. The receptors were gathered from a woman under 30 in good health and CMV-seropositive.

The chain combines TRBV9 with TRBJ2-1; 8 bases align to TRBD2. The CDR3 extends over 15 amino acids. V shed 4 bases and J 2 bases; nucleotides not matched to a gene: 5. Germline CDR1 is SGDLS and CDR2 is YYNGEE. The chain's CDR3 is CASSKAGVTYNEQFF. The CDR3 bases are TGTGCCAGCAGCAAAGCGGGGGTCACCTACAATGAGCAGTTCTTC.

The chain recombines TRBV28 with TRBJ2-7; 8 bases align to TRBD1. CDR1 is MDHEN, CDR2 SYDVKM, per germline. Losses at the gene ends were 10 bases for V and 3 bases for J; bases not matched to a gene: 8. This CDR3 contains 13 residues. This chain's CDR3 is CATTGQGSYEQYF. CDR3 DNA sequence: TGTGCCACCACTGGACAGGGAAGCTACGAGCAGTACTTC.

The chain is built from TRBV5-1 and TRBJ2-7, with a tentative D call TRBD1 (5 bases). With 1 base removed from V and 6 bases from J, the gap between germline ends came to 20 bases. The germline V gene has CDR1 SGHRS and CDR2 YFSETQ. This CDR3 has 16 amino acids. This chain's CDR3 is CASSLRLKLQVGEQYF. In DNA form, the CDR3 reads TGCGCCAGCAGCTTGCGACTCAAATTACAGGTCGGCGAGCAGTACTTC.

This sequence joins TRBV29-1 and TRBJ2-7, with TRBD1 matching over 12 bases. Germline CDR1 and CDR2: SQVTM and ANQGSEA. Trimming cost V 6 bases and J 3 bases; bases outside gene matches: 12. The CDR3 consists of 16 residues. The CDR3 reads CSVYRDRGRNLYEQYF. DNA of the CDR3: TGCAGCGTCTACCGGGACAGGGGGCGTAATCTCTACGAGCAGTACTTC.

CDR3 DNA: TGTGCCAGCAGCTCAACAGGGGGCGAGTATGAAAAACTGTTTTTT. It is translated as CASSSTGGEYEKLFF. The chain uses TRBV7-9 and TRBJ1-4; 9 bases are shared with TRBD1. This CDR3 is built from 15 residues. With 4 bases clipped from V and 6 bases from J, the junction kept 6 bases outside the gene matches. Germline values: CDR1 SEHNR, CDR2 FQNEAQ (reference sequence). The full variable domain, completed using reference TRBV7-9 and TRBJ1-4, is DTGVSQNPRHKITKRGQNVTFRCDPISEHNRLYWYRQTLGQGPEFLTYFQNEAQLEKSRLLSDRFSAERPKGSFSTLEIQRTEQGDSAMYLCASSSTGGEYEKLFFGSGTQLSVL.

The gene calls are TRBV13 and TRBJ2-3; TRBD1 agrees at 8 bases. Trimming cost V 6 bases and J 8 bases; bases outside gene matches: 13. The CDR3 totals 15 residues. The germline gives CDR1 PRHDT, CDR2 FYEKMQ (reference sequence). CDR3 nucleotides: TGTGCCAGCAGACGGGGACAGGTAGACTCCCTTACGCAGTATTTT. Protein: CASRRGQVDSLTQYF.

The chain is built from TRBV5-6 and TRBJ1-1; D perhaps matches TRBD1 (6 bases). V was cut by 6 bases and J by 4 bases, with 13 bases left in between. The CDR3 spans 13 residues. In germline, CDR1 is SGHDT, CDR2 YYEEEE. The CDR3 coding sequence is TGTGCCAGCAATTTGGGGGCTTCCACTGAAGCTTTCTTT. It is translated as CASNLGASTEAFF.

V is TRBV27 and J is TRBJ1-5; 7 bases agree with TRBD1. This CDR3 comprises 16 residues. V was pared by 5 bases and J by 0 bases, with 7 bases of the junction left unmatched. Looked up from germline, CDR1 is MNHEY and CDR2 is SMNVEV (reference sequence). The CDR3 nucleotides read TGTGCCAGCAGTCTGCATGACAGGGATAGCAATCAGCCCCAGCATTTT. It encodes CASSLHDRDSNQPQHF.

This clone was seen once. The CDR3: CSVVKTSGSSRNIQYF. The DNA of the CDR3 is TGCAGCGTTGTAAAAACTAGCGGGAGCTCAAGAAACATTCAGTACTTC. The V call is TRBV29-1, the J call TRBJ2-4; 11 bases align to TRBD2. Losses at the gene ends were 4 bases for V and 6 bases for J; bases not matched to a gene: 11. From germline, CDR1 is SQVTM and CDR2 ANQGSEA. This CDR3 is 16 amino acids long. The entire variable domain, with the rest obtained from reference TRBV29-1 and TRBJ2-4, is as follows: SAVISQKPSRDICQRGTSLTIQCQVDSQVTMMFWYRQQPGQSLTLIATANQGSEATYESGFVIDKFPISRPNLTFSTLTVSNMSPEDSSIYLCSVVKTSGSSRNIQYFGAGTRLSVL.

This chain links TRBV29-1 with TRBJ1-5, with D maybe TRBD1 (5 bases). The ends were cut back, 6 bases at V and 0 bases at J, with 9 bases in the middle. CDR1 is SQVTM and CDR2 is ANQGSEA in the germline V gene. The CDR3 runs 13 residues. DNA of the CDR3: TGCAGCGTCGGGGGGACTAGCAATCAGCCCCAGCATTTT. This encodes CSVGGTSNQPQHF. The full variable domain, rest sourced from reference TRBV29-1 and TRBJ1-5, is SAVISQKPSRDICQRGTSLTIQCQVDSQVTMMFWYRQQPGQSLTLIATANQGSEATYESGFVIDKFPISRPNLTFSTLTVSNMSPEDSSIYLCSVGGTSNQPQHFGDGTRLSIL.

The V and J genes are TRBV25-1 and TRBJ2-2, with D hard to call. CDR1 is MGHDK and CDR2 is SYGVNS in the germline V gene. The V and J ends lost 0 bases and 7 bases respectively, with 9 bases between them. The CDR3 spans 14 residues. The CDR3 nucleotides are TGTGCCAGCAGTGAATATTTCGAGGTCGGGGAGCTGTTTTTT. Translated, it gives CASSEYFEVGELFF.

The chain joins TRBV6-5 to TRBJ2-7; 8 nucleotides line up with TRBD2. After removal of 6 bases from V and 5 bases from J, the junction contained 9 bases not matched to a gene. The CDR3 covers 14 residues. Germline values: CDR1 MNHEY, CDR2 SVGAGI. The CDR3 reads CASRGAGAQNEQYF. The CDR3 DNA reads TGTGCCAGCAGGGGAGCGGGAGCTCAGAACGAGCAGTACTTC.

Notes on this clone: This may be a read error: a much more frequent sequence differs by one nucleotide. The identical CDR3 is also encoded by other nucleotide sequences in the sample. The chain links TRBV6-1 to TRBJ2-7; 10 positions agree with TRBD2. Germline trimming cut 4 bases from V and 1 base from J; bases unmatched to any gene: 10. This CDR3 is 17 amino acids long. Germline V gene lookup returns CDR1 MNHNS and CDR2 SASEGT. Written as DNA, the CDR3 is TGTGCCAGCAGTGCAGGGCTAGCGGGGGCCAGGTCCTACGAGCAGTACTTC. Translating gives CASSAGLAGARSYEQYF.

This rearrangement joins TRBV29-1 to TRBJ1-2; D is possibly TRBD1 (6 bases). Germline V gene sequence: CDR1 SQVTM, CDR2 ANQGSEA. Trimming shortened V by 1 base and J by 5 bases, and 14 bases separated the two germline ends. The CDR3 is 14 residues long. The CDR3 DNA sequence: TGCAGCGTTGAAGCTGGGACATCTGGGTATGGCTACACCTTC. It specifies CSVEAGTSGYGYTF.

The rearrangement joins TRBV27 to TRBJ2-2; the match to TRBD2 covers 8 bases. The ends lost 7 bases at V and 5 bases at J; junction bases unmatched: 6. Germline lookup yields CDR1 MNHEY and CDR2 SMNVEV (reference sequence). This CDR3 comprises 14 residues. The CDR3 coding sequence is TGTGCCAGCAAAAGCGGGAGTTGGACCGGGGAGCTGTTTTTT. Encoded protein: CASKSGSWTGELFF.

V usage is TRBV11-2 and J usage is TRBJ1-2, with 9 bases that match TRBD1. This CDR3 has 13 amino acids. CDR1 is SGHAT and CDR2 is FQNNGV in the germline V gene. Trimming took 8 bases from V and 5 from J; bases not matched to a gene: 6. CDR3 in DNA: TGTGCCAGCGGCCCGGGGACAGGGTATGGCTACACCTTC. Residues: CASGPGTGYGYTF.

This rearrangement joins TRBV6-5 to TRBJ1-1; D gene uncertain. V was pared by 8 bases and J by 3 bases, with 13 bases between. The V gene's germline CDR1 is MNHEY and CDR2 SVGAGI. There are 13 residues in the CDR3. In DNA form, the CDR3 reads TGTGCCAGCTTCCCGGAGGGTTACACTGAAGCTTTCTTT. Its protein product is CASFPEGYTEAFF.

The chain links TRBV9 to TRBJ1-2, with TRBD1 matching 9 bases. This CDR3 is built from 14 residues. Germline loops: CDR1 SGDLS, CDR2 YYNGEE. V lost 0 bases, J lost 8 bases, and 5 bases stayed unmatched. This CDR3 reads CASSVEDRGYGYTF. Written as DNA, the CDR3 is TGTGCCAGCAGCGTAGAGGACAGGGGATACGGCTACACCTTC. Combining the CDR3 with reference TRBV9 and TRBJ1-2 gives the whole variable domain DSGVTQTPKHLITATGQRVTLRCSPRSGDLSVYWYQQSLDQGLQFLIQYYNGEERAKGNILERFSAQQFPDLHSELNLSSLELGDSALYFCASSVEDRGYGYTFGSGTRLTVV.

The CDR3 bases are TGCGCCAGCAGTGCTAAACTTGCTATAGCTGAAGCTTTCTTT. The encoded protein is CASSAKLAIAEAFF. V and J are TRBV5-1 and TRBJ1-1; D gene unclear. The length of the CDR3 is 14 residues. In germline, CDR1 is SGHRS, CDR2 YFSETQ. V was trimmed by 5 bases and J by 6 bases, leaving 17 bases between them.